In its sample, the clone carrying this T cell receptor (beta chain) was seen once. From RNA, the CDR3 regions of TCR beta chains were amplified and sequenced. First-round RT-PCR relied on HTBI primers, and a second-round multiplex PCR came next. TCRdb re-called the multiplex PCR reads through MiXCR, storing one row per CDR3 protein. The repertoire holds about 500,000 distinct CDR3 sequences, with about two fifths as singletons. This entry comes from a study of Graves' ophthalmopathy and Graves' hyperthyroidism. V was trimmed by 2 bases and J by 7 bases, leaving 11 bases between them. CDR3 length: 13 residues.

Sequenced sample: peripheral blood or thyroid tissue (not recorded which). The TCR comes from an adult man with Graves' hyperthyroidism. J is TRBJ1-1 and V is TRBV12-3 or TRBV12-4; a weak D match, TRBD1 (5 bases). The CDR3 loop is CASSLRGSSEAFF. CDR3 in DNA: TGTGCCAGCAGTTTAAGGGGTTCTAGTGAAGCTTTCTTT.